The source of this T cell receptor (beta chain) is a study of blood T cell repertoires in COVID-19. Across the whole study: Samples came from the United States, Italy and Spain, spanning acute and convalescent COVID-19. T cells, B-cell-depleted T cells, or PBMCs supplied cDNA or gDNA.

The authors' processing: For nucleated cells, counts were estimated from reference gene primer amplification. Method: immunoSEQ multiplex PCR; TCRdb's copy keeps in-frame clones and lacks some. V and J calls and clone size come straight from that table; D and trimming were deduced from the DNA. This table holds 35,000 to 50,000 clones, roughly 87% found once. From germline, CDR1 is MNHEY and CDR2 SVGAGI. This CDR3 spans 13 amino acids. V dropped 10 bases and J dropped 1; count of bases not matched to a gene: 4. Sequenced: peripheral blood. This TCR derives from a woman over 75 with active COVID-19. The J gene is TRBJ1-1, the V gene TRBV6-5; TRBD1 matches 9 bases. The CDR3 sequence is CATGQGRNTEAFF. CDR3 bases: TGTGCCACCGGACAGGGGAGGAACACTGAAGCTTTCTTT.